This T cell receptor beta chain was profiled in a study of blood T cell repertoires in COVID-19. Study at large: Collection of acute and convalescent COVID-19 samples took place in the United States, Italy and Spain. Sample material is recorded as cDNA or gDNA derived from T cells, B-cell-depleted T cells, or PBMCs.

The CDR3 extends over 15 amino acids. CDR1 and CDR2 (germline): SGHDT, YYEEEE. Trimming took 2 bases from V and 2 from J; bases not matched to a gene: 2. Study processing details: Amplification of reference gene primers was used by the study to estimate nucleated cell counts. The protocol was immunoSEQ multiplex PCR, while the TCRdb copy is restricted to in-frame clones and leaves out a portion. That table gives V, J and clone size, and the DNA gave D and trimming. The table shows about 170,000 clones, with around 80% occurring only once. The V call is TRBV5-6, the J call TRBJ2-1, with TRBD1 identical over 9 bases. This receptor was identified in a woman in her sixties with acute or convalescent COVID-19. The sequenced sample was peripheral blood. The CDR3 here is CASSLGDRAYNEQFF. CDR3 nucleotide sequence: TGTGCCAGCAGCTTAGGGGACAGGGCCTACAATGAGCAGTTCTTC.